This T cell receptor (beta chain) was profiled in a study of blood T cell repertoires in COVID-19. Study information: COVID-19 samples from acute and convalescent phases originated in the United States, Italy and Spain. The analysed material was cDNA or gDNA that came from T cells, B-cell-depleted T cells, or PBMCs.

This CDR3 has 15 residues. The germline gives CDR1 SGHRS, CDR2 YFSETQ. V dropped 4 bases and J dropped 3 bases, with 14 bases sitting between them. Original processing methods: Reference gene primer amplification yielded estimated nucleated cell counts. Generated by immunoSEQ multiplex PCR, the TCRdb table keeps only in-frame clones and is missing some. V and J calls and clone size are as listed in that table; D and trimming were resolved from the DNA. This sample has under 300,000 clones, with more than 75% found just once. The sequencing sample was made of peripheral blood. The chain couples TRBV5-1 to TRBJ2-1; D is perhaps TRBD2 (6 bases). The receptor was isolated from a woman aged 40 to 55 who had recovered from COVID-19. CDR3 coding DNA: TGCGCCAGCAGCCCAGGTAGCGGAGACTACAATGAGCAGTTCTTC. Its translation: CASSPGSGDYNEQFF.